Below are 10 T cell receptor beta chains sequenced from a single sample in a study of spatial heterogeneity in lung cancer. Time point given: sample taken at primary tumor resection. TCRdb fed the 5' RACE reads into MiXCR, producing one record per CDR3 protein. The repertoire consists of 35,000 to 45,000 distinct CDR3 sequences, with about 7.7% occurring once and the leading ten covering over 25%. The starting material was PBMCs, obtained at surgery. These receptor sequences come from a female donor with early-stage non-small cell lung cancer.

In this sample, this clonotype turned up many times. The V call is TRBV24-1, the J call TRBJ2-1; D is unresolved. The V and J ends lost 10 bases and 2 bases respectively, with 17 bases between them. The germline V gene encodes CDR1 KGHDR and CDR2 SFDVKD. The CDR3 runs 15 residues. The CDR3 loop is CATSPAELTYNEQFF. CDR3 in DNA: TGTGCCACTTCCCCCGCGGAACTCACCTACAATGAGCAGTTCTTC.

This clonotype came up many times. The chain combines TRBV6-5 with TRBJ1-3, with D unresolved. The CDR3 spans 15 residues. Germline V lookup: CDR1 MNHEY, CDR2 SVGAGI. Trimming removed 6 bases at V and 1 base at J, with 13 bases between. The DNA of the CDR3 is TGTGCCAGCAGCACCACATGGCTTTCTGGAAACACCATATATTTT. Translated: CASSTTWLSGNTIYF.

The chain is built from TRBV3-1 and TRBJ2-5; D unresolved. This CDR3 has 14 amino acids. V lost 6 bases to trimming and J lost 4 bases, with 15 bases between them. The germline V gene encodes CDR1 LGHDT and CDR2 YNNKEL (reference sequence). The CDR3 protein is CASSLLLVGETQYF. CDR3 in DNA: TGTGCCAGCAGTCTCCTTCTGGTTGGAGAGACCCAGTACTTC.

Only a few counts were recorded for this clonotype. This chain's CDR3 is CASSLYGAYEQYF. DNA of the CDR3: TGTGCCAGTAGTCTCTACGGGGCGTACGAGCAGTACTTC. The chain recombines TRBV19 with TRBJ2-7; D may correspond to TRBD1 or TRBD2 (5 bases each). CDR1 and CDR2 from the germline V gene are LNHDA and SQIVND (reference sequence). The V end was cut by 5 bases, the J end by 4 bases, with 12 bases between. The CDR3 has 13 amino acids.

The chain joins TRBV5-4 to TRBJ1-6, with 7 bases fitting TRBD1. The V segment lost 4 bases and the J segment 10 bases; nucleotides outside the gene matches: 8. The V gene's germline CDR1 is SGHNT and CDR2 YYREEE (reference sequence). The CDR3 contains 14 residues. CDR3 amino acids: CASSLGTEGSPLHF. CDR3 in DNA: TGTGCCAGCAGCCTGGGGACAGAAGGGTCACCCCTCCACTTT.

This clonotype was seen at least ten times. The V gene is TRBV24-1, the J gene TRBJ2-5; D is perhaps TRBD1 or TRBD2 (5 bases each). The CDR3 is 13 amino acids. Trimming removed 9 bases at V and 0 bases at J, with 10 bases between. Germline V lookup: CDR1 KGHDR, CDR2 SFDVKD. This CDR3 reads CATSGAYQETQYF. The CDR3, as DNA: TGTGCCACCTCCGGGGCATACCAAGAGACCCAGTACTTC.

This clonotype has at least ten counts. The V gene is TRBV7-9, the J gene TRBJ2-5, with TRBD2 matching 11 bases. V lost 5 bases to trimming and J lost 4 bases; unmatched junction nucleotides: 12. The CDR3 length is 17 residues. The V gene's germline CDR1 is SEHNR and CDR2 FQNEAQ (reference sequence). The CDR3 loop is CASSRPGLAVIAETQYF. In nucleotides, the CDR3 is TGTGCCAGCAGCCGTCCGGGACTAGCGGTGATAGCAGAGACCCAGTACTTC.

This clonotype rates as medium-sized. DNA for the CDR3: TGCAGCGTTGAAGCCTGCTTCACGGGGGTAGCGGCAATCAATACGCAGTATTTT. It codes for CSVEACFTGVAAINTQYF. This chain joins TRBV29-1 and TRBJ2-3; D perhaps matches TRBD2 (6 bases). Germline lookup yields CDR1 SQVTM and CDR2 ANQGSEA. The germline V and J ends were trimmed by 1 base and 7 bases, with 27 bases remaining between them. The CDR3 is 18 residues long.

This clonotype was found many times. The chain has TRBV7-2 and TRBJ2-3; a weak D match, TRBD2 (6 bases). This CDR3 has 14 amino acids. CDR1 and CDR2 (germline): SGHTA, FQGNSA. V gave up 2 bases and J gave up 3 bases, with 9 bases separating them. In DNA, the CDR3 is TGTGCCAGCAGCTTATTGGCGGGAACAGATACGCAGTATTTT. Its translation: CASSLLAGTDTQYF.

This clonotype was counted many times. This rearrangement joins TRBV12-3 or TRBV12-4 to TRBJ2-1, with unresolved D. V shed 1 base and J shed 1 base, with 5 bases lying between them. The CDR3 has 14 amino acids. The CDR3 nucleotides read TGTGCCAGCAGTTTAGGGCCTTCCTACAATGAGCAGTTCTTC. It specifies CASSLGPSYNEQFF.